This TCR beta chain is from a study of preoperative IRX-2 immunotherapy in early breast cancer. Treatment in this sample: preoperative locoregional IRX-2 cytokine immunotherapy. Samples came from a phase Ib trial of preoperative locoregional IRX-2 cytokine immunotherapy. TCRdb keeps only in-frame clones here, not all; method: immunoSEQ multiplex PCR. The sample includes around 57,000 clones, less than 95% of them seen just once. The specimen was obtained from a patient treated with IRX-2 immunotherapy. This sequence was found in a human donor with breast cancer.

The CDR3: CASSLAHSPNYGYTF. Here the CDR3 DNA reads TGTGCCAGCAGCTTAGCGCATAGCCCTAACTATGGCTACACCTTC. V gene TRBV7-9 combines with J gene TRBJ1-2; no clear D. The V and J ends lost 0 bases and 0 bases respectively, with 8 bases between them. Germline V lookup: CDR1 SEHNR, CDR2 FQNEAQ (reference sequence). This CDR3 contains 15 residues.